This entry lists 5 T cell receptor beta chains sequenced from one sample in a study of quantifying T cell responses using KT2 cells listed by TCRdb under 2017. The study in broad terms: RNA was DNase-treated and reverse transcribed with TCR alpha and beta constant-region primers, mostly using SuperScript III.

Libraries were built with UMI-ligation and nested PCR. This sample was sequenced with an Illumina MiSeq. Using T4 RNA ligase 1, a single-stranded oligonucleotide bearing the Illumina SP2 sequence plus a UMI was ligated onto the 3' end of the cDNA. PCR1 ran 4 cycles (98°C 15 s, 69°C 30 s, 72°C 40 s); the beta primer was an equimolar mix of RC1.1 and RC1.2 covering TRBC1 and TRBC2. TCRdb took the public reads, trimmed them with fastp at Q25, ran MiXCR for clone calling and kept in-frame beta chains. Rows with a matching CDR3 protein are joined into one entry that keeps the most common DNA and genes. The sample includes approximately 41,000 distinct CDR3 sequences, with approximately 15% observed a single time. Less than 50% of the sample is in the top ten clones. The sequencing input was PBMCs spiked with cells of the T cell clone KT2. These receptors originate from a human donor.

This clonotype was recorded many times. The V gene is TRBV11-2, the J gene TRBJ2-7; either TRBD1 or TRBD2 may supply D (5 bases each). The V gene's germline CDR1 is SGHAT and CDR2 FQNNGV. With 5 bases removed from V and 4 bases from J, the gap between germline ends came to 15 bases. The CDR3 runs 14 residues. The CDR3 is CASSPIRGEYEQYF. CDR3 nucleotides: TGTGCCAGCAGCCCGATCCGGGGCGAGTACGAGCAGTACTTC.

Only a few counts were recorded for this clonotype. The chain employs TRBV7-6 and TRBJ2-7, with D possibly TRBD1 on 6 matching bases. This CDR3 has 12 residues. In germline, CDR1 is SGHVS, CDR2 FNYEAQ. V was pared by 2 bases and J by 6 bases, with 8 bases between. DNA of the CDR3: TGTGCCAGCAGCTTAAGCAGGGGCGAGCAGTACTTC. This translates into CASSLSRGEQYF.

This clonotype occurred many times. The chain has TRBV20-1 and TRBJ1-4; D is uncertain. This CDR3 spans 15 amino acids. CDR1 DFQATT and CDR2 SNEGSKA come from the germline V gene (reference sequence). Between the trimmed V and J ends, which lost 0 bases and 1 base, there was a span of 9 bases. CDR3 sequence reads: CSARDPGQTNEKLFF. For the CDR3, the DNA is TGCAGTGCTAGAGATCCGGGTCAAACTAATGAAAAACTGTTTTTT.

This chain links TRBV5-1 with TRBJ2-3; D might be TRBD1 (6 bases). CDR3 length: 17 residues. Germline CDR1 SGHRS, CDR2 YFSETQ. V shed 0 bases and J shed 4 bases, with 18 bases lying between them. In DNA, the CDR3 is TGCGCCAGCAGCTTGGTCGAGGCCATCGCAGGGGCAGATACGCAGTATTTT. Protein sequence: CASSLVEAIAGADTQYF.

The chain uses TRBV2 and TRBJ1-6; D unresolved. CDR3 length equals 13 residues. Trimming removed 7 bases from V and 12 bases from J, with 16 bases in between. Germline CDR1 SNHLY, CDR2 FYNNEI. The CDR3 DNA reads TGTGCCAGCAAGGCGGAGGACTTGGGACCCCTCCACTTT. This codes for CASKAEDLGPLHF.